This T cell receptor (beta chain) was documented in a study of human T cells and chemical hapten exposure. Study context: Per-sample TCR yield variation was attributed mainly to small pooled library volume differences. Study-level findings and limits: With regard to DPC sensitization, TCRs above 1 in 1000 frequency did not change.

As for time point: patch test 3, about 24 weeks after DPC sensitization. As to treatment: therapeutic diphenylcyclopropenone sensitization with weekly scalp DPC. Germline V gene lookup returns CDR1 SGHKS and CDR2 YYEKEE (reference sequence). The J segment lost 2 bases and the V segment lost 1 base, leaving 8 bases of the junction unmatched. This CDR3 spans 17 amino acids. Comments on this clonotype: Its target is not known.

TCRdb independently ran MiXCR on the RACE reads; one entry per CDR3 protein. The sample has roughly 53,000 distinct CDR3 sequences, approximately 9.9% seen once. The source was whole blood, collected in connection with sensitization to the hapten diphenylcyclopropenone (DPC). This TCR was recovered from a woman aged 40 to 50 with alopecia areata. Some clones in this sample may be carry-over from other donors' samples. The J gene is TRBJ2-1, the V gene TRBV5-5, with TRBD1 matching 8 bases. CDR3 nucleotides: TGTGCCAGCAGCTTGCATTTTACGACAGGGGCCTACAATGAGCAGTTCTTC. Translated: CASSLHFTTGAYNEQFF.